Given below is one TCR beta chain in context. The antigen it recognizes is unknown. Base qualities are not provided; no much larger clone lies one nucleotide away. Taken from cysteine to phenylalanine, the CDR3 has 14 residues. Kept here is only the CDR3 DNA, which spans 42 bases and is read in frame from base 1. The germline ends are 13 bases apart after V is trimmed by 1 base and J by 8 bases. CDR1 is given as SGHNT and CDR2 as YYREEE, both from the germline V gene (reference sequence). The sample belongs to a study of technical replicates of blood from a handful of donors listed by TCRdb under 2017. Library creation used the immunoSEQ multiplex PCR assay. What TCRdb holds here is the immuneACCESS table cut down to in-frame rearrangements. Part of the clones is not present; checked against another copy, under half of the missing clones reflect an unresolved V gene, and the others are unexplained. Across this sample there are tens of thousands of clones, with nearly 97% seen only once. Roughly 0.24% of the sample comes from the top ten.

This clonotype was sampled from a human donor in good health. The chain uses TRBV5-4 and TRBJ1-5; TRBD1 is perhaps the D gene, given 6 matching bases. Sequenced: T cells isolated from PBMCs. CDR3 loop: CASSLWGGAEPQHF. The nucleotides are TGTGCCAGCAGCTTGTGGGGGGGCGCGGAGCCCCAGCATTTT.